Listed here are 32 T cell receptor beta chains from one sample, sequenced in a study of Graves' ophthalmopathy and Graves' hyperthyroidism. Amplification of TCR beta CDR3 regions used RNA transcripts. After a first-round RT-PCR with HTBI primers, a second-round multiplex PCR was run. MiXCR, applied by TCRdb to the multiplex PCR reads, yields one record per CDR3 protein. The sample lists about 480,000 distinct CDR3 sequences; approximately 15% were seen once. Sequencing was carried out using blood. These receptors originate from a woman aged 25 to 39 with Graves' ophthalmopathy.

This clonotype was observed many times. This chain uses TRBV9 with TRBJ2-2, with D hard to call. The CDR3 loop spans 13 amino acids. Germline V gives CDR1 SGDLS, CDR2 YYNGEE. Deletions cut 6 bases from V and 0 bases from J, with 6 bases between. CDR3 DNA: TGTGCCAGCAAGAATTCGAACACCGGGGAGCTGTTTTTT. Translating it yields CASKNSNTGELFF.

This clonotype has ten or more counts. The conserved phenylalanine or tryptophan is not found at the CDR3 terminus, so this likely reflects a read error. The limits of the CDR3 on the DNA are not certain, so only TCRdb's listed CDR3 is given. The chain has TRBV6-2 or TRBV6-3 and TRBJ2-7; TRBD2, the table's D call, lacks a check against the DNA. The CDR3 spans 14 amino acids, including both terminal residues. Per the germline V gene, CDR1 is MNHEY and CDR2 is SVGEGT. The CDR3 sequence: CASSYSIVAGELNY.

This clonotype has a count of ten or more. This rearrangement joins TRBV28 to TRBJ1-2, with TRBD1 matching over 9 bases. Germline V gives CDR1 MDHEN, CDR2 SYDVKM. The CDR3 covers 15 residues. Trimming took 5 bases from V and 8 from J; bases not matched to a gene: 12. The CDR3 region has the DNA TGTGCCAGCAGTAGCCGGGACAGGGCAGGTTCGGGCTACACCTTC. Translated, it gives CASSSRDRAGSGYTF.

This clonotype was recorded many times. The chain links TRBV6-2 or TRBV6-3 to TRBJ2-5; 7 positions match TRBD2. CDR1 is MNHEY and CDR2 is SVGEGT in the germline V gene. V lost 3 bases and J lost 0; bases outside the gene matches: 4. The CDR3 is made up of 15 amino acids. CDR3 nucleotides: TGTGCCAGCAGTTATGGGAGGGCGGACCAAGAGACCCAGTACTTC. Translating gives CASSYGRADQETQYF.

This clonotype was picked up a small number of times. The chain uses TRBV11-3 and TRBJ2-5; 10 positions agree with TRBD1. Trimming removed 7 bases from V and 1 base from J; junction bases left unmatched: 6. The length of the CDR3 is 15 residues. CDR1 and CDR2 from the germline V gene are SGHNT and YENEEA. CDR3 nucleotide sequence: TGTGCCAGCAACCCGGACAGGGGGATCCAAGAGACCCAGTACTTC. This encodes CASNPDRGIQETQYF.

This clonotype was seen many times. The chain carries TRBV6-2 or TRBV6-3 and TRBJ2-7; 10 bases match TRBD2. This CDR3 region has 20 residues. From germline, CDR1 is MNHEY and CDR2 SVGEGT. V gave up 5 bases and J gave up 1 base; unmatched junction bases: 20. This CDR3 is CASSPQNPAGGPPKSYEQYF. CDR3 nucleotides: TGTGCCAGCAGTCCACAAAACCCAGCGGGAGGGCCGCCGAAATCCTACGAGCAGTACTTC.

This clonotype appeared many times. V is TRBV12-3 or TRBV12-4 and J is TRBJ1-5; 9 bases are shared with TRBD1. The V gene end was trimmed by 7 bases and the J gene end by 3 bases; junction bases not matched to a gene: 7. The CDR3 sequence is 15 residues long. CDR3 in DNA: TGTGCCAGCACCTCCGGACAGGGGAACAATCAGCCCCAGCATTTT. Translated: CASTSGQGNNQPQHF.

This clonotype appeared many times. The gene calls are TRBV20-1 and TRBJ1-2, with D unresolved. The germline gives CDR1 DFQATT, CDR2 SNEGSKA (reference sequence). The CDR3 is made up of 13 amino acids. Trimming pared 6 bases from V and 6 bases from J, leaving 17 bases between. CDR3 loop: CSALVPWTDGYTF. CDR3 nucleotide sequence: TGCAGTGCCCTCGTCCCCTGGACTGATGGCTACACCTTC.

This clonotype was counted at least ten times. At one of its ends the junction is not consistent with the germline gene, which may arise from a read error. The chain combines TRBV30 with TRBJ1-1, with TRBD1 identical over 12 bases. Germline CDR1 reads GTSNPN; CDR2 reads SVGIG (reference sequence). The CDR3 runs 13 residues. CDR3 bases: TGTGCCTGGAGTGCGTTTGGGACAGGGGGCCAATTTTTT. Its protein product is CAWSAFGTGGQFF.

This clonotype occurred many times. The chain carries TRBV25-1 and TRBJ1-5; 10 positions agree with TRBD1. CDR1 and CDR2 from the germline V gene are MGHDK and SYGVNS. The ends lost 2 bases at V and 4 bases at J; junction bases unmatched: 8. This CDR3 has 17 residues. CDR3 loop: CASSEGPDRGRNQPQHF. CDR3 bases: TGTGCCAGCAGTGAAGGCCCCGACAGGGGGCGAAATCAGCCCCAGCATTTT.

The CDR3 DNA sequence: TGTGCCAGCAGCTCCCGGACAAGAATCTACGAGCAGTACTTC. This sequence encodes CASSSRTRIYEQYF. The V gene is TRBV7-9, the J gene TRBJ2-7; the D gene is possibly TRBD1 (5 bases). V lost 4 bases and J lost 3, with 13 bases in between. CDR3 size: 14 residues. CDR1 is SEHNR, CDR2 FQNEAQ, per germline (reference sequence).

This clonotype was recorded at least ten times. The chain has TRBV27 and TRBJ2-7, with D possibly being TRBD2 (6 bases). The CDR3 runs 14 residues. The germline V and J ends were trimmed by 5 bases and 3 bases, with 14 bases remaining between them. Germline V gene sequence: CDR1 MNHEY, CDR2 SMNVEV (reference sequence). In DNA, the CDR3 is TGTGCCAGCAGTCCCGGGACGGGGGTCTACGAGCAGTACTTC. Its protein is CASSPGTGVYEQYF.

A remark on this clonotype: A much more abundant neighbour one base away suggests this may be a read error. This chain uses TRBV20-1 with TRBJ1-2; a weak D match, TRBD1 (5 bases). The CDR3 sequence is 15 residues long. The germline gives CDR1 DFQATT, CDR2 SNEGSKA (reference sequence). CDR3 in DNA: TGCAGTACTAGAGATCAAGGCAGGGACTGGTCTGGCTACACCTTC. Translating gives CSTRDQGRDWSGYTF.

Ten or more counts support this clonotype. V usage is TRBV29-1 and J usage is TRBJ1-1; D may be TRBD1 (6 bases). With 6 bases removed from V and 8 bases from J, the gap between germline ends came to 19 bases. The germline V gene encodes CDR1 SQVTM and CDR2 ANQGSEA. The CDR3 consists of 13 residues. This chain's CDR3 is CSVEMDSLLEAFF. The CDR3 region has the DNA TGCAGCGTCGAAATGGACAGCTTGCTCGAAGCTTTCTTT.

This clonotype came up a few times. This chain connects TRBV6-2 or TRBV6-3 to TRBJ2-7; the D is unclear. Germline CDR1 is MNHEY and CDR2 is SVGEGT. V lost 0 bases to trimming and J lost 1 base, with 19 bases between them. The CDR3 extends over 18 amino acids. The CDR3 sequence is CASSYSRVLADTSYEQYF. The CDR3 bases are TGTGCCAGCAGTTACTCACGTGTGTTGGCGGATACATCCTACGAGCAGTACTTC.

Points on this clonotype: Given a much more abundant clone one base away, this may be a read error. This chain uses TRBV10-2 with TRBJ1-1; 7 bases line up with TRBD1. The length of the CDR3 is 16 residues. Looked up from germline, CDR1 is WSHSY and CDR2 is SAAADI. The CDR3: CASSVLHDRAMPESFF. DNA of the CDR3: TGCGCCAGCAGTGTGTTGCATGACAGGGCAATGCCTGAATCTTTCTTT.

This clonotype was recorded many times. J is TRBJ1-6 and V is TRBV20-1; D not resolved. Per germline, CDR1 DFQATT and CDR2 SNEGSKA (reference sequence). V was pared by 3 bases and J by 3 bases, with 12 bases between. The CDR3 has 15 amino acids. The CDR3 protein is CSASLGKLYNSPLHF. CDR3 DNA: TGCAGTGCTAGTCTGGGGAAACTCTATAATTCACCCCTCCACTTT.

This clonotype has just a few counts. A much larger clone is a single base away; this may be a read error. The V call is TRBV11-3, the J call TRBJ2-2; D perhaps matches TRBD2 (6 bases). Germline V gene lookup returns CDR1 SGHNT and CDR2 YENEEA. The CDR3 covers 15 residues. CDR3 loop: CASSWDLGYTGGLFF. The CDR3 nucleotides are TGTGCCAGCAGCTGGGACCTTGGTTACACCGGGGGGCTGTTTTTT.

This clonotype was detected many times. The chain couples TRBV14 to TRBJ2-5, with no clear D. This CDR3 has 15 amino acids. The V gene lost 2 bases and the J gene lost 1 base, with 11 bases spanning the gap. Per the germline V gene, CDR1 is SGHDN and CDR2 is FVKESK. This CDR3 is CASSQYKGRQETQYF. The CDR3 DNA sequence: TGTGCCAGCAGCCAATATAAAGGTCGCCAAGAGACCCAGTACTTC.

This clonotype was seen repeatedly, ten times or more. A junction end diverges from the germline sequence, so it may reflect a read error. The chain links TRBV11-2 to TRBJ2-5; D ambiguous. This CDR3 has 13 amino acids. Per the germline V gene, CDR1 is SGHAT and CDR2 is FQNNGV. Here the CDR3 reads CASSFKGGETQCF. The CDR3 DNA reads as TGTGCCAGCAGCTTTAAGGGCGGAGAGACCCAGTGCTTC. Combining the CDR3 with reference TRBV11-2 and TRBJ2-5 gives the whole variable domain EAGVAQSPRYKIIEKRQSVAFWCNPISGHATLYWYQQILGQGPKLLIQFQNNGVVDDSQLPKDRFSAERLKGVDSTLKIQPAKLEDSAVYLCASSFKGGETQCFGPGTRLLVL.

This clonotype appeared many times. V is TRBV6-5 and J is TRBJ1-2; no clear D. V was clipped by 0 bases and J by 7 bases, with 21 bases between them. CDR1 MNHEY and CDR2 SVGAGI come from the germline V gene. CDR3 size: 17 residues. DNA of the CDR3: TGTGCCAGCAGTTACTCTTTCTCCCAAATTCCACTGCGTGGCTACACCTTC. Amino acids: CASSYSFSQIPLRGYTF.

This clonotype was detected many times. The gene calls are TRBV6-1 and TRBJ2-5, with 7 bases that match TRBD2. With V trimmed by 5 bases and J by 5 bases, 8 bases remained unmatched. Per germline, CDR1 MNHNS and CDR2 SASEGT. The CDR3 covers 14 residues. CDR3 region: CASSRTRARETQYF. The CDR3 DNA reads as TGTGCCAGCAGTCGGACTAGGGCCAGGGAGACCCAGTACTTC.

There are many counts of this clonotype. The genes are TRBV6-5 and TRBJ1-1; D gene ambiguous. The CDR3 has 11 amino acids. Trimming removed 6 bases from V and 6 bases from J, with 8 bases in between. The germline V gene encodes CDR1 MNHEY and CDR2 SVGAGI. DNA for the CDR3: TGTGCCAGCAGGCGACAATCTGAAGCTTTCTTT. Encoded protein: CASRRQSEAFF.

This clonotype was picked up many times. The V call is TRBV20-1, the J call TRBJ2-5; 10 nucleotides align to TRBD1. Germline V gene sequence: CDR1 DFQATT, CDR2 SNEGSKA (reference sequence). Trimming removed 0 bases from V and 5 bases from J; junction bases left unmatched: 9. The CDR3 covers 16 residues. The CDR3 DNA reads as TGCAGTGCTAGAGATATTGGGACAGGGGCCGGGGAGACCCAGTACTTC. Residues: CSARDIGTGAGETQYF.

This rearrangement joins TRBV4-1 to TRBJ1-6; TRBD1 matches 10 bases. Germline-derived CDR1 and CDR2 are MGHRA and YSYEKL. There are 15 residues in the CDR3. The V segment lost 4 bases and the J segment 6 bases; nucleotides outside the gene matches: 3. DNA for the CDR3: TGCGCCAGCAGCCCCGGACAGGGGGTTAATTCACCCCTCCACTTT. This encodes CASSPGQGVNSPLHF.

This clonotype was seen repeatedly, ten times or more. This chain connects TRBV10-3 to TRBJ2-7; 7 nucleotides match TRBD2. Trimming cost V 6 bases and J 4 bases; bases outside gene matches: 6. This CDR3 comprises 13 residues. The germline V gene has CDR1 ENHRY and CDR2 SYGVKD. The CDR3 DNA reads TGTGCCATCAGAAGTGGGGGGGGATACGAGCAGTACTTC. This translates into CAIRSGGGYEQYF.

Many counts were recorded for this clonotype. The genes are TRBV3-1 and TRBJ2-7; TRBD1 might be the D (6 bases). The CDR3 consists of 14 residues. In germline, CDR1 is LGHDT, CDR2 YNNKEL (reference sequence). V was trimmed by 4 bases and J by 4 bases, leaving 14 bases between them. The CDR3 region is CASSPGQPPYEQYF. The CDR3 DNA follows: TGTGCCAGCAGCCCCGGACAGCCGCCGTACGAGCAGTACTTC.

This clonotype was counted many times. The gene calls are TRBV7-8 and TRBJ2-5, with TRBD2 matching over 8 bases. The V gene end was trimmed by 4 bases and the J gene end by 5 bases; junction bases not matched to a gene: 3. The germline gives CDR1 SGHVS, CDR2 FQNEAQ. This CDR3 region has 13 residues. The CDR3 sequence: CASSSGGGETQYF. The CDR3 region has the DNA TGTGCCAGCAGCTCCGGGGGGGGGGAGACCCAGTACTTC.

This clonotype has only a few counts. The chain uses TRBV7-2 and TRBJ2-5; 7 bases line up with TRBD1. Germline-derived CDR1 and CDR2 are SGHTA and FQGNSA. Losses at the gene ends were 6 bases for V and 5 bases for J; bases not matched to a gene: 9. The CDR3 has 14 amino acids. The CDR3 DNA is TGTGCCAGCAGGAAATACAGGGGATTTGAGACCCAGTACTTC. Protein product: CASRKYRGFETQYF.

The chain combines TRBV4-1 with TRBJ2-2; a possible D gene is TRBD2 (6 bases). Trimming removed 4 bases from V and 6 bases from J, with 15 bases in between. Germline values: CDR1 MGHRA, CDR2 YSYEKL. The CDR3 is 15 amino acids. The CDR3, as DNA: TGCGCCAGCAGCCGGGAGGTAGTAAGGGCCGGGGAGCTGTTTTTT. It codes for CASSREVVRAGELFF.

This clonotype was detected many times. The rearrangement joins TRBV28 to TRBJ2-7; D ambiguous. The V end lost 9 bases, the J end lost 0 bases, and 12 bases lay between the germline ends. CDR3 length equals 13 residues. Germline loops: CDR1 MDHEN, CDR2 SYDVKM. This CDR3 is CASKLQSSYEQYF. Written as DNA, the CDR3 is TGTGCCAGTAAACTACAGAGCTCCTACGAGCAGTACTTC. Combining the CDR3 with reference TRBV28 and TRBJ2-7 gives the whole variable domain DVKVTQSSRYLVKRTGEKVFLECVQDMDHENMFWYRQDPGLGLRLIYFSYDVKMKEKGDIPEGYSVSREKKERFSLILESASTNQTSMYLCASKLQSSYEQYFGPGTRLTVT.

This clonotype appeared many times. The chain is built from TRBV7-9 and TRBJ1-2; D is ambiguous. Trimming took 3 bases from V and 4 from J, leaving 9 bases between them. Germline-derived CDR1 and CDR2 are SEHNR and FQNEAQ (reference sequence). The CDR3 consists of 13 residues. The DNA for the CDR3 is TGTGCCAGCAGCTTGATCCCGGTCTATGGCTACACCTTC. Translation: CASSLIPVYGYTF. The full variable domain, rest sourced from reference TRBV7-9 and TRBJ1-2, is DTGVSQNPRHKITKRGQNVTFRCDPISEHNRLYWYRQTLGQGPEFLTYFQNEAQLEKSRLLSDRFSAERPKGSFSTLEIQRTEQGDSAMYLCASSLIPVYGYTFGSGTRLTVV.